The clone carrying this T cell receptor (beta chain) is medium-sized by frequency. The antigen is unknown. The TCR beta sequencing libraries came from UMI-labeled 5' RACE. From its re-call of the 5' RACE reads, TCRdb lists each CDR3 protein once, without DNA. This sample's table has several thousand distinct CDR3 sequences. From germline, CDR1 is MDHEN and CDR2 SYDVKM. The CDR3 is made up of 15 amino acids. These data come from a study of human CD8 memory T cell subsets. General study results and limits: Measured by normalized Shannon-Wiener diversity, stem-like memory and precursor exhausted T cells were similarly high in diversity, which was not the case for effector memory cells. Between stem-like memory and precursor exhausted T cell repertoires, overlap was minimal.

Total CD8+ T cells were enriched by a separation that was negative and magnetic. The authors obtained RNA from duplicate vials, each holding about 150,000 sorted CD8+ T cells, for every subset. The sequenced sample consisted of CD8+ T cells from PBMCs. V usage is TRBV28 and J usage is TRBJ1-5; absent DNA, TCRdb's TRBD1 call cannot be checked. This TCR was sampled from a human donor in good health. CDR3 sequence: CASSYLGQKNQPQHF.